The clone carrying this T cell receptor beta chain was detected many times. Its antigen is unidentified. The data were obtained in a study of blood T cells in healthy people across ages. Overall study results and limits: Donor CMV status was unknown, possibly confounding expanded clonotype changes.

CDR1 and CDR2 from the germline V gene are MDHEN and SYDVKM. The CDR3 runs to 15 residues. The V and J ends lost 4 bases and 0 bases respectively, with 7 bases between them. Primers used in a second PCR of roughly 6 to 11 cycles were a sample-barcoded 5' primer and a J-beta primer mix. TCRdb re-called the 5' RACE reads with MiXCR, one entry per CDR3 protein. Of 600,000 or so distinct CDR3 sequences listed, approximately 30% are singletons. The chain is built from TRBV28 and TRBJ2-6, with D maybe TRBD1 (5 bases). Material: blood. The receptor was derived from an elderly woman in good health. CDR3 DNA: TGTGCCAGCAGTTCTACAGGCTCTGGGGCCAACGTCCTGACTTTC. Protein sequence: CASSSTGSGANVLTF.